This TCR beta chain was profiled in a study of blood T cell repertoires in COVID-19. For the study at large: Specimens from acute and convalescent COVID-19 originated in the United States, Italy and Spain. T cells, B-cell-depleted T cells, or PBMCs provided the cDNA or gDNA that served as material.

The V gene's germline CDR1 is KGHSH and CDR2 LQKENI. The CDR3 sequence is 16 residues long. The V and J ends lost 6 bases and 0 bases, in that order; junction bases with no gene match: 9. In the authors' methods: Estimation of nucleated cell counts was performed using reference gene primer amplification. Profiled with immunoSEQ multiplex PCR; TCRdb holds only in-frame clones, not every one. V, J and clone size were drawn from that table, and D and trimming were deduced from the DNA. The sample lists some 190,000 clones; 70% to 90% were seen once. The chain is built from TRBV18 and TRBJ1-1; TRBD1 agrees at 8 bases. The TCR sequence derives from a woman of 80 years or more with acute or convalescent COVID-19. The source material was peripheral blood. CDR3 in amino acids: CASSLTLRGLNTEAFF. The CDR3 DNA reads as TGTGCCAGCTCGCTTACCCTCAGGGGGCTGAACACTGAAGCTTTCTTT. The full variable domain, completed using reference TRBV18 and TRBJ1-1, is NAGVMQNPRHLVRRRGQEARLRCSPMKGHSHVYWYRQLPEEGLKFMVYLQKENIIDESGMPKERFSAEFPKEGPSILRIQQVVRGDSAAYFCASSLTLRGLNTEAFFGQGTRLTVV.